This passage covers 12 T cell receptor beta chains from one sample sequenced in a study of cytomegalovirus exposure and HLA in healthy donors (dated by TCRdb to the late 2010s). The library was produced with the immunoSEQ multiplex PCR assay. The multiplex PCR relied on a mix of 60 forward primers for TCR Vbeta segments and 13 reverse primers for TCR Jbeta segments. This immuneACCESS table, as held by TCRdb, lists in-frame sequences with V and J called but not all clones. Of the missing ones, under half trace to an unresolved V gene in checked studies; the others have no known cause. Recorded for this sample are roughly 140,000 clones; around 80% of them occurred a single time. 6.8% of the sample is in the top ten clones. The sample consisted of PBMCs. These receptor sequences come from a middle-aged man in good health and CMV-seropositive.

The gene calls are TRBV5-1 and TRBJ1-1, with D tentatively TRBD1 (5 bases). This CDR3 is 17 amino acids long. CDR1 and CDR2 from the germline V gene are SGHRS and YFSETQ. V gave up 5 bases and J gave up 5 bases, with 25 bases separating them. The CDR3 loop reads CASSGTRGGTLGTEAFF. CDR3 sequence (DNA): TGCGCCAGCAGTGGGACCCGTGGGGGGACTCTAGGGACTGAAGCTTTCTTT.

V and J are TRBV4-1 and TRBJ2-7; a weak D match, TRBD1 (6 bases). Per germline, CDR1 MGHRA and CDR2 YSYEKL. The CDR3 is 13 amino acids. The V gene lost 3 bases and the J gene lost 7 bases, with 13 bases spanning the gap. The CDR3 reads CASSQSQGWEQYF. Here the CDR3 DNA reads TGCGCCAGCAGCCAGTCCCAGGGGTGGGAGCAGTACTTC.

The V gene is TRBV6-5, the J gene TRBJ1-2; 7 nucleotides align to TRBD1. Germline V gene data show CDR1 as MNHEY and CDR2 as SVGAGI. V trimming: 0 bases; J trimming: 2 bases; junction bases outside the gene matches: 3. The CDR3 length is 15 residues. DNA of the CDR3: TGTGCCAGCAGTTACTCGGTCAGGGGGAACTATGGCTACACCTTC. Protein: CASSYSVRGNYGYTF.

V usage is TRBV7-2 and J usage is TRBJ1-1, with a possible D match to TRBD1 (6 bases). Germline V gene lookup returns CDR1 SGHTA and CDR2 FQGNSA. The V end was cut by 7 bases, the J end by 8 bases, with 20 bases between. The CDR3 covers 14 residues. CDR3 nucleotide sequence: TGTGCCAGCACCCAAGGTACCAACAGGGTAGAAGCTTTCTTT. It specifies CASTQGTNRVEAFF.

This clone was detected only a few times. The chain is built from TRBV19 and TRBJ1-1; possible D gene TRBD1, 5 bases. The CDR3 contains 14 residues. Germline lookup yields CDR1 LNHDA and CDR2 SQIVND (reference sequence). The V end lost 2 bases, the J end lost 7 bases, and 14 bases lay between the germline ends. DNA for the CDR3: TGTGCCAGTAGTATATGGAGGGGAGGTAATGAAGCTTTCTTT. It encodes CASSIWRGGNEAFF.

The rearrangement joins TRBV7-9 to TRBJ2-1; D is ambiguous. This CDR3 has 13 amino acids. From germline, CDR1 is SEHNR and CDR2 FQNEAQ (reference sequence). V lost 2 bases and J lost 5, with 7 bases in between. Here the CDR3 reads CASSLPPDNEQFF. CDR3 nucleotides: TGTGCCAGCAGCTTACCCCCCGACAATGAGCAGTTCTTC. The full variable domain, with the rest looked up from reference TRBV7-9 and TRBJ2-1, is DTGVSQNPRHKITKRGQNVTFRCDPISEHNRLYWYRQTLGQGPEFLTYFQNEAQLEKSRLLSDRFSAERPKGSFSTLEIQRTEQGDSAMYLCASSLPPDNEQFFGPGTRLTVL.

This rearrangement joins TRBV7-8 to TRBJ2-5, with 7 bases identical to TRBD1. Trimming cost V 6 bases and J 1 base; bases outside gene matches: 11. Germline V gene data show CDR1 as SGHVS and CDR2 as FQNEAQ. CDR3 length: 16 amino acids. As DNA, the CDR3 is TGTGCCAGCAGTACACCCCCGACAGGGCGCCAAGAGACCCAGTACTTC. Its translation: CASSTPPTGRQETQYF.

The chain links TRBV19 to TRBJ2-1, with TRBD2 matching 10 bases. Unmatched junction bases numbered 2, after V lost 6 bases and J lost 6 bases. CDR1 is LNHDA and CDR2 is SQIVND in the germline V gene (reference sequence). The CDR3 is 13 residues long. The CDR3 DNA sequence: TGTGCCAGTAGAGGACTAGCGGCCAATGAGCAGTTCTTC. Encoded protein: CASRGLAANEQFF.

The J gene is TRBJ2-7, the V gene TRBV20-1; weak D call: TRBD2 (6 bases). The CDR3 runs to 11 residues. V shed 4 bases and J shed 5 bases, with 9 bases lying between them. Germline CDR1 DFQATT, CDR2 SNEGSKA (reference sequence). CDR3 sequence reads: CSATWGDEQYF. Here the CDR3 DNA reads TGCAGTGCTACCTGGGGGGACGAGCAGTACTTC.

V usage is TRBV9 and J usage is TRBJ2-7; D might be TRBD2 (7 bases). V was shortened by 3 bases and J by 0 bases, with 13 bases between the two germline ends. In germline, CDR1 is SGDLS, CDR2 YYNGEE. The CDR3 totals 15 residues. The CDR3, as DNA: TGTGCCAGCAGCGCGGGGGGCGGGAGCTCCTACGAGCAGTACTTC. Its protein product is CASSAGGGSSYEQYF. Drawing the rest from reference TRBV9 and TRBJ2-7, the complete variable domain is DSGVTQTPKHLITATGQRVTLRCSPRSGDLSVYWYQQSLDQGLQFLIQYYNGEERAKGNILERFSAQQFPDLHSELNLSSLELGDSALYFCASSAGGGSSYEQYFGPGTRLTVT.

V usage is TRBV4-1 and J usage is TRBJ2-7, with TRBD1 identical over 11 bases. Unmatched junction bases numbered 4, after V lost 3 bases and J lost 3 bases. Germline V CDR1 and CDR2: MGHRA, YSYEKL. The CDR3 is 15 residues long. The CDR3 DNA reads as TGCGCCAGCAGCCAGACCGGGACAGGGGGCTACGAGCAGTACTTC. Translation gives CASSQTGTGGYEQYF.

This clone was seen a single time. The chain joins TRBV27 to TRBJ2-7; 8 nucleotides match TRBD2. Germline V gene sequence: CDR1 MNHEY, CDR2 SMNVEV (reference sequence). Trimming at V came to 0 bases and at J to 5 bases, leaving 12 bases not matched to a gene. This CDR3 has 17 amino acids. The CDR3 DNA sequence: TGTGCCAGCAGTTTATCAGGTTCAGGCGGGGGGCCCCACGAGCAGTACTTC. This codes for CASSLSGSGGGPHEQYF.